What follows are 16 T cell receptor beta chains derived from one specimen sequenced in a study of shared clonotypes between healthy human individuals. Repertoires were generated with immunoSEQ multiplex PCR, while TCRdb's copy carries only in-frame clones and drops some. The sample contains 2 million to 3 million clones, over 85% of which appear only once. Source material: naive CD4+ T cells from PBMCs. The subset was: CD45RA+ positively selected. These receptors were obtained from a man aged 18 to 29 in good health. Some clones in this sample may be carry-over from other donors' samples.

The chain is built from TRBV23-1 and TRBJ2-7; the match to TRBD1 covers 11 bases. Being an ORF, TRBV23-1 has a function that is uncertain. V shed 2 bases, J shed 0 bases, and the junction held 15 bases outside the gene matches. The CDR3 spans 20 residues. CDR3 DNA: TGCGCCAGCAGTCAAGTGCGGGACAGGGGGGCTAGCGGCGGCTCCTACGAGCAGTACTTC. Protein: CASSQVRDRGASGGSYEQYF.

The genes are TRBV5-5 and TRBJ1-3, with TRBD1 as a possible D gene (6 bases). The CDR3 extends over 15 amino acids. Trimming cost V 3 bases and J 0 bases, with 10 bases left between them. The germline gives CDR1 SGHKS, CDR2 YYEKEE (reference sequence). The CDR3: CASSSGQHSGNTIYF. CDR3 coding DNA: TGTGCCAGCAGCTCTGGACAGCACTCTGGAAACACCATATATTTT.

This rearrangement joins TRBV4-3 to TRBJ1-1; TRBD1 agrees at 7 bases. The germline V gene has CDR1 LGHNA and CDR2 YSLEER. The CDR3 runs 15 residues. V lost 0 bases and J lost 4; bases outside the gene matches: 5. The CDR3 nucleotides read TGCGCCAGCAGCCAAGATCCGGGACAGTTCACTGAAGCTTTCTTT. Translating it yields CASSQDPGQFTEAFF.

The rearrangement links TRBV5-1 to TRBJ2-7; 9 bases fit TRBD1. Germline-derived CDR1 and CDR2 are SGHRS and YFSETQ. The CDR3 is made up of 14 amino acids. The V and J ends lost 2 bases and 6 bases, in that order; junction bases with no gene match: 6. For the CDR3, the DNA is TGCGCCAGCAGCTTCCGGGACAGGGTAAGCGAGCAGTACTTC. Translation gives CASSFRDRVSEQYF.

This clone came up once. This chain connects TRBV28 to TRBJ2-1; 7 bases are shared with TRBD1. This CDR3 has 12 residues. V shed 7 bases and J 5 bases; nucleotides not matched to a gene: 2. Germline CDR1 is MDHEN and CDR2 is SYDVKM. CDR3 in amino acids: CASMDRNNEQFF. For the CDR3, the DNA is TGTGCCAGCATGGACAGGAACAATGAGCAGTTCTTC. Combining the CDR3 with reference TRBV28 and TRBJ2-1 gives the whole variable domain DVKVTQSSRYLVKRTGEKVFLECVQDMDHENMFWYRQDPGLGLRLIYFSYDVKMKEKGDIPEGYSVSREKKERFSLILESASTNQTSMYLCASMDRNNEQFFGPGTRLTVL.

This chain uses TRBV6-5 with TRBJ2-3; unclear D gene. Trimming removed 4 bases at V and 4 bases at J, with 9 bases between. Germline V gene data show CDR1 as MNHEY and CDR2 as SVGAGI. The CDR3 is 13 residues long. Here the CDR3 DNA reads TGTGCCAGCAGTTGGAGCCGTTCAGATACGCAGTATTTT. Translated, it gives CASSWSRSDTQYF.

V gene TRBV7-9 combines with J gene TRBJ2-1; D unresolved. The germline V gene encodes CDR1 SEHNR and CDR2 FQNEAQ (reference sequence). V lost 5 bases and J lost 5, with 22 bases in between. The CDR3 spans 17 residues. This CDR3 reads CASSPRPVGYKNNEQFF. The CDR3 coding sequence is TGTGCCAGCAGCCCCAGGCCGGTTGGGTACAAAAACAATGAGCAGTTCTTC.

J is TRBJ2-7 and V is TRBV2; D possibly uses TRBD1 or TRBD2 (6 bases each). The germline gives CDR1 SNHLY, CDR2 FYNNEI. V was pared by 4 bases and J by 6 bases, with 16 bases between. The CDR3 spans 14 residues. CDR3 sequence reads: CASSVSGGKSEQYF. The CDR3 coding sequence is TGTGCCAGCAGTGTTTCCGGGGGCAAAAGCGAGCAGTACTTC.

This chain joins TRBV5-4 and TRBJ1-2; D call uncertain. There are 12 residues in the CDR3. Deletions cut 3 bases from V and 8 bases from J, with 11 bases between. Germline CDR1 is SGHNT and CDR2 is YYREEE (reference sequence). The CDR3 nucleotides read TGTGCCAGCAGCTCCTCCGTTGAGGGCTACACCTTC. Its translation: CASSSSVEGYTF.

This clone was seen once. This sequence joins TRBV6-5 and TRBJ2-7, with TRBD2 matching 8 bases. The CDR3 sequence is 14 residues long. V gave up 9 bases and J gave up 3 bases; unmatched junction bases: 10. CDR1 and CDR2 (germline): MNHEY, SVGAGI. The CDR3: CASRRRTSGYEQYF. In DNA form, the CDR3 reads TGTGCCAGTAGAAGACGCACTAGCGGCTACGAGCAGTACTTC.

V usage is TRBV4-1 and J usage is TRBJ1-2; D gene unclear. This CDR3 is 17 amino acids long. The germline CDR1 and CDR2 sequences are MGHRA and YSYEKL. Trimming stripped 1 base from V and 8 bases from J, with 23 bases between. The CDR3 loop is CASSQGSSGNPQRGYTF. The CDR3 bases are TGCGCCAGCAGCCAAGGGTCGTCGGGGAATCCCCAGCGCGGCTACACCTTC.

The chain has TRBV6-5 and TRBJ2-7; D gene uncertain. This CDR3 contains 13 residues. Germline CDR1 and CDR2: MNHEY and SVGAGI. The V and J ends lost 6 bases and 5 bases respectively, with 14 bases between them. The CDR3 nucleotides are TGTGCCAGCAGCCCCCGTTTTGTCCACGAGCAGTACTTC. Residues: CASSPRFVHEQYF.

The genes are TRBV28 and TRBJ2-1; TRBD2 agrees at 8 bases. The CDR3 consists of 16 residues. Trimming took 5 bases from V and 3 from J; bases not matched to a gene: 9. Germline V gene lookup returns CDR1 MDHEN and CDR2 SYDVKM. This chain's CDR3 is CASSPSGGEDYNEQFF. The CDR3 DNA reads TGTGCCAGCAGTCCCTCGGGGGGGGAGGACTACAATGAGCAGTTCTTC.

The sample holds a few counts of this clone. The chain couples TRBV4-2 to TRBJ2-2; 7 positions agree with TRBD2. Germline CDR1 LGHNA, CDR2 YNFKEQ. CDR3 size: 16 residues. Trimming at V came to 1 base and at J to 5 bases, leaving 7 bases not matched to a gene. The DNA of the CDR3 is TGTGCCAGCAGCCAAGGAAGCAGCGGGGATACCGGGGAGCTGTTTTTT. This gives the protein CASSQGSSGDTGELFF.

V gene TRBV7-8 combines with J gene TRBJ1-3; D perhaps matches TRBD1 (5 bases). V was pared by 3 bases and J by 11 bases, with 11 bases between. CDR1 is SGHVS and CDR2 is FQNEAQ in the germline V gene. The CDR3 runs 12 residues. CDR3 amino acids: CASSFQGGAIYF. CDR3 sequence (DNA): TGTGCCAGCAGCTTCCAGGGTGGGGCCATATATTTT.

The J gene is TRBJ2-5, the V gene TRBV18; perhaps TRBD2 as D (6 bases). Germline CDR1 and CDR2: KGHSH and LQKENI. V lost 3 bases and J 4 bases, leaving 12 bases between the germline ends. The CDR3 totals 14 residues. CDR3 in DNA: TGTGCCAGCTCACCGGGTAGCGGCTCAGAGACCCAGTACTTC. It specifies CASSPGSGSETQYF.